The rows below give T cell receptor beta chains drawn from one sample of a study of blood T cell repertoires in COVID-19. The repertoire was sequenced with immunoSEQ multiplex PCR; TCRdb's copy has only in-frame clones and lacks some. The sample consists of 35,000 to 45,000 clones, around 94% of them appearing once. The specimen sequenced was peripheral blood. Source of these receptors: a man between 45 and 60 years old with active COVID-19. CDR3s leave out the opening cysteine and the closing phenylalanine or tryptophan.

V,J,CDR3
TRBV30,TRBJ2-1,AWAGLAGYNEQF
TRBV11-3,TRBJ2-7,ASSPLTGPYEQY
TRBV28,TRBJ2-7,ASSSFTSVSSYEQY
TRBV30,TRBJ1-5,AWSRDRGNQPQH
TRBV18,TRBJ2-1,ASSPPYRRAETNEQF
TRBV5-1,TRBJ1-4,ASSPLGTGEKLF
TRBV4-1,TRBJ1-4,ASSQEGDRAYNEKLF
TRBV27,TRBJ2-2,ASSSTGGLAFTGELF
TRBV29-1,TRBJ2-1,SVIIREVSYNEQF
TRBV24-1,TRBJ2-3,ATAGPGGLTDTQY
TRBV28,TRBJ1-2,ASGQGLTNYGYT
TRBV11-2,TRBJ2-1,ASSLASGGSSYNEQF
TRBV2,TRBJ2-1,ASSERGIAANNEQF
TRBV4-2,TRBJ2-1,ASSSASGGYNEQF
TRBV5-1,TRBJ1-1,VSSIGQEGTEAF
TRBV5-4,TRBJ1-1,ASSKPRGLDTEAF
TRBV6-5,TRBJ2-7,ASSNSYEQY
TRBV5-1,TRBJ2-5,ASSSPGGAQETQY
TRBV5-5,TRBJ2-7,ASSLLARGSYEQY
TRBV3-1/TRBV3-2,TRBJ2-2,ASSPSEGQGGTGELF
TRBV4-1,TRBJ2-3,ASSLLAGVADTQY
TRBV4-1,TRBJ2-1,ASSHPYGEQF
TRBV5-1,TRBJ1-6,ASSLEGQRNSPLH
TRBV9,TRBJ2-3,ASKALAGTDTQY
TRBV5-8,TRBJ2-3,ATELAGPSTDTQY
TRBV7-7,TRBJ2-2,ASSVKGTSGSPGELF
TRBV12-3/TRBV12-4,TRBJ1-2,ASSRRAYGYT